The rows below give T cell receptor beta chains drawn from one sample of a study of OX40 agonist ivuxolimab in advanced cancers. Using immunoSEQ multiplex PCR, the repertoire was profiled, and TCRdb retains in-frame clones only, with some absent. Found here are about 45,000 clones, 80% of them singletons; the top ten hold more than 9%. The sample was CD4+ or CD8+ T cells sorted from blood, taken in a trial of the OX40 agonist ivuxolimab. These receptors were taken from an adult with an advanced solid tumor such as melanoma, head and neck, liver or kidney cancer. CDR3s include the opening cysteine and the closing phenylalanine or tryptophan. The order of the fields is J gene, D gene, clone size, V gene, CDR3 protein, CDR3 DNA. The D gene is left open where the match is weak. Rows give clone size only sometimes, using once, few, many, or a class for an expanded clone.

TRBJ2-7 | . | . | TRBV10-1 | CASSESSLEQYF | TGCGCCAGCAGTGAGTCTTCCCTCGAGCAGTACTTC
TRBJ2-5 | . | . | TRBV28 | CASRDVDFQETQYF | TGTGCCAGCAGGGACGTGGATTTCCAAGAGACCCAGTACTTC
TRBJ2-7 | TRBD1 | . | TRBV6-6 | CASRRQGDSYEQYF | TGTGCCAGCAGAAGACAGGGTGACTCCTACGAGCAGTACTTC
TRBJ2-5 | . | . | TRBV28 | CASSKYGQLGETQYF | TGTGCCAGCAGTAAATACGGACAGCTTGGGGAGACCCAGTACTTC
TRBJ1-2 | . | once | TRBV6-5 | CASSRGVGLNYGYTF | TGTGCCAGCAGCCGCGGGGTGGGGCTCAACTATGGCTACACCTTC
TRBJ2-7 | . | . | TRBV25-1 | CASSELGQSYEQYF | TGTGCCAGCAGTGAATTGGGGCAGTCCTACGAGCAGTACTTC
TRBJ2-5 | TRBD2 | . | TRBV19 | CASSLAGGRFGETQYF | TGTGCCAGTAGTCTAGCGGGAGGGCGGTTCGGAGAGACCCAGTACTTC
TRBJ2-2 | . | . | TRBV6-5 | CATQGSWDIGELFF | TGTGCCACCCAGGGGTCGTGGGACATCGGGGAGCTGTTTTTT
TRBJ1-4 | . | . | TRBV7-9 | CASSLPGNEKLFF | TGTGCCAGCAGCCTCCCCGGGAATGAAAAACTGTTTTTT
TRBJ2-3 | TRBD1 | . | TRBV10-3 | CAASDREADTQYF | TGTGCCGCTTCGGACAGGGAGGCAGATACGCAGTATTTT
TRBJ2-7 | . | . | TRBV10-3 | CAISENQRPYEQYF | TGTGCCATCAGTGAGAACCAGAGGCCCTACGAGCAGTACTTC
TRBJ1-1 | . | . | TRBV29-1 | CSVSALPYLTPNTEAFF | TGCAGCGTCTCGGCCCTCCCCTACTTGACACCGAACACTGAAGCTTTCTTT
TRBJ2-7 | TRBD2 | . | TRBV5-1 | CASSSNQGATSGPLLF | TGCGCCAGCAGCTCAAATCAGGGGGCGACTAGCGGGCCCCTCCTATTC
TRBJ2-3 | TRBD1 | . | TRBV5-1 | CASSLEGGRVGDTQYF | TGCGCCAGCAGCTTGGAAGGGGGCAGGGTAGGAGATACGCAGTATTTT
TRBJ2-3 | TRBD2 | . | TRBV19 | CASSIASGTSGEQYF | TGTGCCAGTAGTATAGCCTCCGGGACTAGCGGAGAGCAGTATTTT
TRBJ2-7 | TRBD1 | . | TRBV30 | CAWDRGRTYEQYF | TGTGCCTGGGACAGGGGTAGAACCTACGAGCAGTACTTC
TRBJ1-1 | . | . | TRBV5-4 | CASSLGGTKAFF | TGTGCCAGCAGCTTGGGTGGGACGAAAGCTTTCTTT
TRBJ2-1 | . | once | TRBV5-4 | CASSSEANEQFF | TGTGCCAGCAGCTCCGAAGCAAATGAGCAGTTCTTC
TRBJ1-1 | . | . | TRBV28 | CASSWASGPMNTEAFF | TGTGCCAGCAGTTGGGCTAGCGGACCCATGAACACTGAAGCTTTCTTT
TRBJ2-1 | TRBD2 | . | TRBV7-2 | CASSFLAGGNEQFF | TGTGCCAGCAGCTTCCTAGCGGGAGGAAATGAGCAGTTCTTC
TRBJ2-2 | . | . | TRBV6-6 | CASRRASNTGELFF | TGTGCCAGCCGGCGGGCATCGAACACCGGGGAGCTGTTTTTT
TRBJ2-1 | TRBD2 | . | TRBV7-9 | CASSITSGRARSSYNEQFF | TGTGCCAGCAGCATCACTAGCGGGAGGGCCAGAAGCTCCTACAATGAGCAGTTCTTC
TRBJ2-3 | . | . | TRBV5-1 | CATQPPRTSSSTDTQYF | TGCGCCACCCAGCCCCCCAGGACTTCCTCTAGCACAGATACGCAGTATTTT
TRBJ1-2 | . | . | TRBV7-9 | CASSLVPHGYTF | TGTGCCAGCAGCTTGGTTCCCCATGGCTACACCTTC
TRBJ2-7 | . | . | TRBV7-2 | CASSSPTREQYF | TGTGCCAGCAGCTCACCGACTCGCGAGCAGTACTTC
TRBJ2-3 | . | . | TRBV6-6 | CASSYPQGGVTDTQYF | TGTGCCAGCAGTTACCCCCAGGGTGGAGTCACAGATACGCAGTATTTT
TRBJ2-5 | . | . | TRBV7-9 | CASSLAETQYF | TGTGCCAGCAGCTTAGCAGAGACCCAGTACTTC
TRBJ2-1 | TRBD2 | . | TRBV14 | CASSQTSGAMYNEQFF | TGTGCCAGCAGCCAAACTAGCGGGGCGATGTACAATGAGCAGTTCTTC
TRBJ1-3 | . | . | TRBV28 | CASSTAGNTIYF | TGTGCCAGTTCGACGGCTGGAAACACCATATATTTT
TRBJ1-2 | TRBD1 | . | TRBV27 | CASSSQGGGYTF | TGTGCCAGCAGTTCCCAGGGGGGTGGCTACACCTTC